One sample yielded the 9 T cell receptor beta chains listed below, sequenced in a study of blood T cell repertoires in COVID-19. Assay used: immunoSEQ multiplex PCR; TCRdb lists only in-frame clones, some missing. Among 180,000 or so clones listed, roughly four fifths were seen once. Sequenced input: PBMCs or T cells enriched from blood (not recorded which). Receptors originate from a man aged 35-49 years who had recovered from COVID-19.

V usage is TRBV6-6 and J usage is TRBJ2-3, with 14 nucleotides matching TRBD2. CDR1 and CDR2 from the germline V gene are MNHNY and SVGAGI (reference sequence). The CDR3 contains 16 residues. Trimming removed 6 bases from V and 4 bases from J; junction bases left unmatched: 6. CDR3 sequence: CASRIPGLAGADTQYF. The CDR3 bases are TGTGCCAGCAGGATACCGGGACTAGCGGGGGCAGATACGCAGTATTTT.

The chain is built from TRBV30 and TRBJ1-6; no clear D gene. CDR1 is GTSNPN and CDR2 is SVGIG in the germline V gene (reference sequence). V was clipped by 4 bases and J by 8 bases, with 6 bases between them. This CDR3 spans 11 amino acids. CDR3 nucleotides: TGTGCCTGGATGAGGGATTCACCCCTCCACTTT. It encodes CAWMRDSPLHF.

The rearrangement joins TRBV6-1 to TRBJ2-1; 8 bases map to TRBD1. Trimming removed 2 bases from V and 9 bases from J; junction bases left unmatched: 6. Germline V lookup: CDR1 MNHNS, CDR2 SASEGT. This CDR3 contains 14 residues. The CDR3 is CASSELGTGGEQFF. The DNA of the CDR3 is TGTGCCAGCAGTGAACTAGGGACAGGCGGTGAGCAGTTCTTC.

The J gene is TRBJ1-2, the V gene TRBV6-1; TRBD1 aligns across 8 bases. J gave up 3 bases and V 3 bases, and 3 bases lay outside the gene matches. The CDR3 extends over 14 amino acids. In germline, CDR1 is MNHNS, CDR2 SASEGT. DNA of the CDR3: TGTGCCAGCAGTGATACGGACAGGGACTATGGCTACACCTTC. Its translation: CASSDTDRDYGYTF.

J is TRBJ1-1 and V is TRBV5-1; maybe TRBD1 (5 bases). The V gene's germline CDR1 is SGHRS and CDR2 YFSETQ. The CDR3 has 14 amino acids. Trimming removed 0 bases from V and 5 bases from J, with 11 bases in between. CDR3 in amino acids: CASSLGSGRTEAFF. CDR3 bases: TGCGCCAGCAGCTTGGGGTCAGGGCGGACTGAAGCTTTCTTT.

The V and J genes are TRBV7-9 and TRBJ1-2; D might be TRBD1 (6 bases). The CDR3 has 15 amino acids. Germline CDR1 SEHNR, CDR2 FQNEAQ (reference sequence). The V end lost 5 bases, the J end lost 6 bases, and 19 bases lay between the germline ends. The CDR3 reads CASSLLRQASHGYTF. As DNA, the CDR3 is TGTGCCAGCAGCCTTTTAAGACAGGCTTCGCATGGCTACACCTTC.

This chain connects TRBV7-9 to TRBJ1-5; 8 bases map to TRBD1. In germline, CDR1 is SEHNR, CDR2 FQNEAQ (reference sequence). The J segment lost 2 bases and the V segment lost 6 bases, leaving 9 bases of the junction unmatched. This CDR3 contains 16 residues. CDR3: CASRRQGYKGNQPQHF. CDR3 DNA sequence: TGTGCCAGCAGAAGACAGGGGTACAAGGGCAATCAGCCCCAGCATTTT.

CDR3 sequence (DNA): TGTGCCAGCAGGGACTGCATCCCAACGAGCTCCTATAATTCACCCCTCCACTTT. It yields the protein CASRDCIPTSSYNSPLHF. The V call is TRBV6-9, the J call TRBJ1-6; D gene unclear. Per the germline V gene, CDR1 is MNHGY and CDR2 is SVAAGI. The CDR3 is made up of 18 amino acids. V shed 6 bases and J shed 0 bases, with 18 bases lying between them.

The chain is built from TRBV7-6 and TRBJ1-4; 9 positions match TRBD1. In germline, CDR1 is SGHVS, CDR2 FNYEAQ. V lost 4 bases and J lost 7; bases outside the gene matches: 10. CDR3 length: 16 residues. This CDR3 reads CASSSGQGIWGEKLFF. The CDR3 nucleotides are TGTGCCAGCAGCTCGGGACAGGGCATCTGGGGTGAAAAACTGTTTTTT.